A single sample is the source of the 29 T cell receptor beta chains below, sequenced in a study of graft-versus-host responses after intestinal transplantation. From the graft tissue, intraepithelial and lamina propria lymphocytes were released through processing. Profiling relied on immunoSEQ multiplex PCR, and the TCRdb table lists in-frame clones only, not all of them. The sample comprises roughly 4,500 clones, about 74% of which are singletons, and around 16% rests with the top ten. The sequences come from ileum tissue, collected just under 350 days after intestinal transplantation. These receptor sequences come from a human patient who received an intestinal transplant, so some T cells may come from the graft donor.

As DNA, the CDR3 is TGCGCCAGCAGTCGCTCGGGCGCGGGGAATGAAAAACTGTTTTTT. Its translation is CASSRSGAGNEKLFF. The chain links TRBV5-1 to TRBJ1-4; D is unclear. The CDR3 is 15 amino acids. V was cut by 5 bases and J by 5 bases, with 16 bases left in between. The V gene's germline CDR1 is SGHRS and CDR2 YFSETQ.

This CDR3 reads CASSFGQGNPEAFF. The CDR3 bases are TGTGCCAGCAGCTTCGGACAGGGTAACCCTGAAGCTTTCTTT. The chain uses TRBV11-1 and TRBJ1-1; 8 nucleotides match TRBD1. The CDR3 is made up of 14 amino acids. The germline gives CDR1 SGHAT, CDR2 FQDESV (reference sequence). V was pared by 3 bases and J by 6 bases, with 6 bases of the junction left unmatched.

V usage is TRBV4-1 and J usage is TRBJ1-2; D gene ambiguous. Germline CDR1 MGHRA, CDR2 YSYEKL. The CDR3 runs to 13 residues. V was trimmed by 4 bases and J by 4 bases, leaving 10 bases between them. This chain's CDR3 is CASSRAKFYGYTF. The DNA of the CDR3 is TGCGCCAGCAGCCGTGCTAAGTTCTATGGCTACACCTTC.

V usage is TRBV30 and J usage is TRBJ2-2; D gene ambiguous. V lost 4 bases and J 8 bases, leaving 14 bases between the germline ends. CDR1 and CDR2 (germline): GTSNPN, SVGIG (reference sequence). The CDR3 runs to 13 residues. The CDR3 loop is CAWTPGIRGELFF. The CDR3 DNA sequence: TGTGCCTGGACCCCGGGTATCCGGGGGGAGCTGTTTTTT.

In nucleotides, the CDR3 is TGTGCCAGCAGCTTGACAGGTCTTGAGTCACCCCTCCACTTT. This gives the protein CASSLTGLESPLHF. This chain connects TRBV5-4 to TRBJ1-6; a possible D gene is TRBD1 (5 bases). The CDR3 loop spans 14 amino acids. CDR1 is SGHNT and CDR2 is YYREEE in the germline V gene (reference sequence). Between the trimmed V and J ends, which lost 1 base and 10 bases, there was a span of 12 bases.

The chain uses TRBV18 and TRBJ1-5; 8 bases fit TRBD1. The CDR3 is 16 residues long. Per germline, CDR1 KGHSH and CDR2 LQKENI. V lost 5 bases to trimming and J lost 3 bases; unmatched junction nucleotides: 9. The CDR3 coding sequence is TGTGCCAGCTCATTACAGGGGGGGTTTGACAATCAGCCCCAGCATTTT. This codes for CASSLQGGFDNQPQHF.

The chain joins TRBV28 to TRBJ2-3, with D possibly TRBD1 on 5 matching bases. The germline V gene has CDR1 MDHEN and CDR2 SYDVKM. Trimming removed 4 bases at V and 10 bases at J, with 15 bases between. The CDR3 is 13 amino acids. CDR3 amino acids: CASSSQGRFSQYF. The CDR3 nucleotides are TGTGCCAGCAGTTCCCAGGGCCGCTTTTCGCAGTATTTT.

The rearrangement links TRBV2 to TRBJ2-7; possibly TRBD1 for D (6 bases). The CDR3 contains 14 residues. Germline V gene data show CDR1 as SNHLY and CDR2 as FYNNEI. Trimming took off 2 bases at V and 4 bases at J, with 12 bases between the two ends. The CDR3 here is CASSERQGKYEQYF. DNA for the CDR3: TGTGCCAGCAGTGAAAGGCAGGGGAAGTACGAGCAGTACTTC.

The chain carries TRBV7-7 and TRBJ2-2; D gene uncertain. V shed 4 bases and J shed 6 bases, with 9 bases lying between them. The CDR3 has 13 residues. Germline CDR1 SSHAT, CDR2 FNYEAQ (reference sequence). CDR3 DNA: TGTGCCAGCAGCTCGAAGCTGTCCGGGGAGCTGTTTTTT. This encodes CASSSKLSGELFF.

Only a few counts were recorded for this clone. V is TRBV5-8 and J is TRBJ1-5; no reliable D call. V lost 4 bases, J lost 3 bases, and 8 bases lay in between. Germline V gives CDR1 SGHTS, CDR2 YDEGEE. This CDR3 comprises 13 residues. The CDR3 DNA reads as TGTGCCAGCAGCGTAGGACTCAATCAGCCCCAGCATTTT. Its protein is CASSVGLNQPQHF.

This chain joins TRBV27 and TRBJ2-2; 8 bases agree with TRBD2. The germline CDR1 and CDR2 sequences are MNHEY and SMNVEV (reference sequence). V shed 6 bases, J shed 4 bases, and the junction held 4 bases outside the gene matches. This CDR3 comprises 14 residues. The CDR3 is CASRGSGVTGELFF. In DNA, the CDR3 is TGTGCCAGCAGGGGTAGCGGGGTCACCGGGGAGCTGTTTTTT.

This clone is a singleton in its sample. The chain recombines TRBV10-3 with TRBJ2-7; 8 bases fit TRBD2. CDR1 ENHRY and CDR2 SYGVKD come from the germline V gene. CDR3 length equals 16 residues. The trim removed 7 bases at V and 3 bases at J, leaving 14 bases unmatched. CDR3: CAITDGPGTSLYEQYF. CDR3 DNA: TGTGCCATCACCGATGGGCCCGGGACTAGTCTCTACGAGCAGTACTTC.

V and J are TRBV9 and TRBJ2-2, with unresolved D. The CDR3 contains 13 residues. Trimming shortened V by 0 bases and J by 4 bases, and 4 bases separated the two germline ends. Germline V gene sequence: CDR1 SGDLS, CDR2 YYNGEE. CDR3 in amino acids: CASSVGSTGELFF. The DNA of the CDR3 is TGTGCCAGCAGCGTAGGCAGCACCGGGGAGCTGTTTTTT.

The chain is built from TRBV6-5 and TRBJ1-1, with D possibly matching TRBD1 (5 bases). Trimming took 7 bases from V and 9 from J, leaving 21 bases between them. This CDR3 comprises 14 residues. The germline V gene encodes CDR1 MNHEY and CDR2 SVGAGI. The CDR3 DNA is TGTGCCAGCACCCTAAGGGGCAGGGATTCGAAAGCTTTCTTT. Protein sequence: CASTLRGRDSKAFF.

The table lists this clone with a few counts. The chain combines TRBV5-8 with TRBJ1-3; the D is unclear. CDR3 length: 14 residues. V dropped 0 bases and J dropped 0 bases, with 4 bases sitting between them. Per germline, CDR1 SGHTS and CDR2 YDEGEE. The CDR3, as DNA: TGTGCCAGCAGCTTGGGTCGCTCTGGAAACACCATATATTTT. This codes for CASSLGRSGNTIYF. Combining the CDR3 with reference TRBV5-8 and TRBJ1-3 gives the whole variable domain EAGVTQSPTHLIKTRGQQATLRCSPISGHTSVYWYQQALGLGLQFLLWYDEGEERNRGNFPPRFSGRQFPNYSSELNVNALELEDSALYLCASSLGRSGNTIYFGEGSWLTVV.

The chain uses TRBV5-1 and TRBJ2-6; D is perhaps TRBD2 (6 bases). V was pared by 2 bases and J by 0 bases, with 12 bases between. CDR3 length: 17 residues. Germline assignment: CDR1 SGHRS and CDR2 YFSETQ. In DNA form, the CDR3 reads TGCGCCAGCAGCTTCAGGGCGGGGACCTCTGGGGCCAACGTCCTGACTTTC. Translating gives CASSFRAGTSGANVLTF.

This clone was recorded only once. The chain uses TRBV2 and TRBJ2-7; 9 nucleotides match TRBD1. This CDR3 contains 14 residues. V dropped 7 bases and J dropped 4; count of bases not matched to a gene: 8. Per germline, CDR1 SNHLY and CDR2 FYNNEI. The CDR3 here is CASNRDRELYEQYF. CDR3 DNA sequence: TGTGCCAGCAACCGGGACAGGGAGTTGTACGAGCAGTACTTC. Full variable domain (missing parts from reference TRBV2 and TRBJ2-7): EPEVTQTPSHQVTQMGQEVILRCVPISNHLYFYWYRQILGQKVEFLVSFYNNEISEKSEIFDDQFSVERPDGSNFTLKIRSTKLEDSAMYFCASNRDRELYEQYFGPGTRLTVT.

The chain links TRBV15 to TRBJ2-3; 9 bases are shared with TRBD1. The V gene's germline CDR1 is LNHNV and CDR2 YYDKDF (reference sequence). Trimming cost V 5 bases and J 4 bases; bases outside gene matches: 4. The CDR3 contains 14 residues. The CDR3 protein is CATSVDRGSDTQYF. CDR3 nucleotides: TGTGCCACCAGCGTGGACAGGGGTTCAGATACGCAGTATTTT.

The chain combines TRBV29-1 with TRBJ2-5, with a weak D call TRBD2 (6 bases). The CDR3 is made up of 16 amino acids. V lost 1 base to trimming and J lost 0 bases, with 15 bases between them. Per the germline V gene, CDR1 is SQVTM and CDR2 is ANQGSEA. The CDR3 nucleotides are TGCAGCGTTGAAGGGGGAGGTTCTGGGTACCAAGAGACCCAGTACTTC. Amino acid sequence: CSVEGGGSGYQETQYF.

The chain combines TRBV6-6 with TRBJ1-4; TRBD1 agrees at 7 bases. Germline V gene data show CDR1 as MNHNY and CDR2 as SVGAGI (reference sequence). With V trimmed by 6 bases and J by 9 bases, 10 bases remained unmatched. CDR3 length equals 14 residues. CDR3 in amino acids: CASSPGQTGQKLFF. In DNA form, the CDR3 reads TGTGCCAGCAGCCCGGGACAGACCGGGCAAAAACTGTTTTTT.

The V call is TRBV19, the J call TRBJ2-3, with 9 bases fitting TRBD1. V trimming: 4 bases; J trimming: 5 bases; junction bases outside the gene matches: 7. CDR3 size: 15 residues. Looked up from germline, CDR1 is LNHDA and CDR2 is SQIVND (reference sequence). Written as DNA, the CDR3 is TGTGCCAGTAGTACCGACAGGGGGTTTCTAGATACGCAGTATTTT. Translation gives CASSTDRGFLDTQYF.

The chain couples TRBV6-5 to TRBJ1-1, with D possibly matching TRBD1 (6 bases). The CDR3 has 14 amino acids. CDR1 and CDR2 from the germline V gene are MNHEY and SVGAGI. Trimming stripped 5 bases from V and 3 bases from J, with 13 bases between. The CDR3 DNA sequence: TGTGCCAGCAGTCGTCCTCAGGGGCACACTGAAGCTTTCTTT. Translated: CASSRPQGHTEAFF.

This clone occurred a few times. This chain connects TRBV9 to TRBJ2-2; weak D call: TRBD2 (5 bases). Germline values: CDR1 SGDLS, CDR2 YYNGEE. Trimming took 0 bases from V and 4 from J, leaving 10 bases between them. The length of the CDR3 is 15 residues. CDR3 in DNA: TGTGCCAGCAGCGTAGGAGGGATTTTCACCGGGGAGCTGTTTTTT. The encoded protein is CASSVGGIFTGELFF.

The rearrangement joins TRBV27 to TRBJ2-5; possibly TRBD1 for D (5 bases). The assigned J gene may be wrong: the sequence end matches TRBJ2-7 better. Germline assignment: CDR1 MNHEY and CDR2 SMNVEV (reference sequence). This CDR3 is built from 13 residues. The CDR3, as DNA: TGTGCCAGCAGTCGTCAGGGTAACTACGAGCAGTACTTC. This encodes CASSRQGNYEQYF.

A few counts support this clone. The chain recombines TRBV5-1 with TRBJ2-3; D call uncertain. This CDR3 has 15 residues. V lost 1 base and J lost 0, with 9 bases in between. The V gene's germline CDR1 is SGHRS and CDR2 YFSETQ. CDR3 in amino acids: CASSLFSASTDTQYF. Here the CDR3 DNA reads TGCGCCAGCAGCTTGTTCAGCGCCAGCACAGATACGCAGTATTTT.

This clone was seen only once. The rearrangement links TRBV19 to TRBJ1-4; TRBD1 might be the D (5 bases). There are 13 residues in the CDR3. The germline CDR1 and CDR2 sequences are LNHDA and SQIVND (reference sequence). Trimming removed 7 bases at V and 7 bases at J, with 13 bases between. The chain's CDR3 is CASNPTETEKLFF. The CDR3 nucleotides read TGTGCCAGTAACCCGACAGAGACTGAAAAACTGTTTTTT.

This sequence joins TRBV7-9 and TRBJ2-1; 8 bases fit TRBD1. Trimming took 4 bases from V and 4 from J; bases not matched to a gene: 9. The CDR3 totals 16 residues. Germline V gene data show CDR1 as SEHNR and CDR2 as FQNEAQ (reference sequence). CDR3 loop: CASSSWSGGRYNEQFF. The CDR3 coding sequence is TGTGCCAGCAGCTCCTGGTCAGGGGGCCGGTACAATGAGCAGTTCTTC.

J is TRBJ2-7 and V is TRBV7-9, with no clear D. The CDR3 is 11 amino acids. Trimming left V 5 bases short and J 2 bases short, with 4 bases between. Germline V gene lookup returns CDR1 SEHNR and CDR2 FQNEAQ (reference sequence). The CDR3 protein is CASSPAYEQYF. In nucleotides, the CDR3 is TGTGCCAGCAGCCCCGCCTACGAGCAGTACTTC.

This chain joins TRBV12-2 and TRBJ2-7; the D call TRBD1 from the table was never checked on the DNA. TRBV12-2 is termed a pseudogene. The CDR3 has 12 residues. Here the CDR3 DNA reads TGTGCAAGTCGCTTAGCGCTAGGGGTGCAGTACTTC. Protein product: CASRLALGVQYF.